A selection of T cell receptor beta chains follows, all from one sample in a study of blood T cell repertoires in COVID-19. TCRdb's table, derived via immunoSEQ multiplex PCR, lists solely in-frame clones and lacks some. The profile shows 300,000 to 400,000 clones, approximately 88% of them singletons. Sequencing was done on a sample of peripheral blood. These receptors all stem from a young man with COVID-19, enrolled during active disease. CDR3s include the opening cysteine and the closing phenylalanine or tryptophan. Each record gives: V gene, CDR3 protein.

>TRBV7-2
CASSPDLPPGNEQFF
>TRBV7-7
CASSASSGSANTQYF
>TRBV7-3
CASSLGQNTEAFF
>TRBV12-3/TRBV12-4
CASSSDTQYF
>TRBV12-5
CASGLRTGTNTEAFF
>TRBV2
CASSEKYRGETQYF
>TRBV28
CASTPWGDREDGYTF
>TRBV28
CASSLLTGDGTDTQYF
>TRBV7-9
CASSSRTGGRRGYTF
>TRBV30
CAWSGVGGAPSYEQYF
>TRBV27
CASSLGDRGQDEQFF
>TRBV27
CASSLLDRIYEQYF
>TRBV4-1
CASSPPGLAGGNEQFF
>TRBV28
CASGQALHTEAFF
>TRBV3-1/TRBV3-2
CASSQDSGRPGRNTIYF
>TRBV28
CASSSGRYEQYF
>TRBV24-1
CATSDPRTGLNIQYF
>TRBV4-2
CASSRGVAGPSYNEQFF
>TRBV27
CASSWRETQYF
>TRBV7-2
CASSSGRGRVSGNTIYF
>TRBV4-1
CASSHGQGGGYEQYF
>TRBV11-2
CASSLVGHSGETQYF
>TRBV4-2
CASSQDLIAGDLYNEQFF
>TRBV5-4
CASSQDRGEKLFF
>TRBV5-1
CASSLDGAGSGNTIYF
>TRBV7-2
CASSLAGTAYFYEQYF
>TRBV2
CASSPVLGGHEQYF
>TRBV28
CASSQGQTRYEQYF
>TRBV6-6
CASSRTGGTSKDTGELFF
>TRBV7-9
CASSRTGGDGNTIYF
>TRBV7-2
CASSLQGAQDGDGYTF
>TRBV5-4
CASRDPGHSTDTQYF
>TRBV24-1
CATSREYNEQFF
>TRBV2
CASTEGALNTEAFF
>TRBV7-9
CASSKRQGANGYTF
>TRBV7-2
CASSRSGTSGGHNEQFF
>TRBV11-2
CASSLYSVNTEAFF
>TRBV23-1
CASSQLTSGRAACLSYEQYF
>TRBV15
CATSRDHRRQGYSNQPQHF
>TRBV5-1
CASSPDSNTGELFF
>TRBV7-9
CASSGRDTSPSGANVLTF
>TRBV4-2
CASSHTALAGDYNEQFF
>TRBV5-4
CASSPRTGIINEQYF
>TRBV7-2
CASSPRGAWKQSYNEQFF
>TRBV27
CASTRDRASYEQYF
>TRBV28
CASSSSTGDYGYTF
>TRBV20-1
CSASIDEVKLFF
>TRBV5-1
CASSCRGQLPDIKCEQFF
>TRBV18
CASSPRTGDAETQYF
>TRBV6-2/TRBV6-3
CASSFTFSLTEAFF
>TRBV29-1
CSVGAQGAHTEAFF
>TRBV11-1
CASSLNTGTNYGYTF
>TRBV5-5
CASSPLGQGVAEQYF
>TRBV6-4
CARVPMEAGAGGANVLTF
>TRBV12-1
CASSFGRASGAPSTDTQYF
>TRBV7-2
CASSPWTGGASSEQFF
>TRBV4-2
CASSQDHWTSGINEQFF